The clone carrying this T cell receptor beta chain came up once. The antigen is undetermined. The study excluded patients with other autoimmune diseases, uncontrolled infections, pregnancy or lactation. The PBMC fraction was derived from around 9.4 ml of fresh peripheral blood. The CDR3 spans 14 residues. V was cut by 6 bases and J by 1 base, with 10 bases left in between. Germline lookup yields CDR1 MNHEY and CDR2 SVGEGT. This record belongs to a study of Graves' ophthalmopathy and Graves' hyperthyroidism. Study-wide background: Before any treatment was given, at initial diagnosis, peripheral blood was collected. The study's findings and limits: The model achieved 70.59% sensitivity and roughly 72% specificity for ophthalmopathy progression.

Beta-chain TCR CDR3 regions were amplified from RNA transcripts. The authors performed first-round RT-PCR with HTBI primers and then a second-round multiplex PCR. TCRdb itself ran the multiplex PCR reads through MiXCR, one entry per CDR3 protein. Counted here are about 170,000 distinct CDR3 sequences, 30% to 45% occurring once; the ten biggest clones make up approximately 6.3%. The chain is built from TRBV6-2 or TRBV6-3 and TRBJ1-5, with D perhaps TRBD1 (5 bases). The sequencing input was peripheral blood. The sequence was collected from a woman between 35 and 50 years old with Graves' ophthalmopathy. The CDR3 reads CASRVRQSNQPQHF. The DNA for the CDR3 is TGTGCCAGCAGGGTTCGACAGAGCAATCAGCCCCAGCATTTT.